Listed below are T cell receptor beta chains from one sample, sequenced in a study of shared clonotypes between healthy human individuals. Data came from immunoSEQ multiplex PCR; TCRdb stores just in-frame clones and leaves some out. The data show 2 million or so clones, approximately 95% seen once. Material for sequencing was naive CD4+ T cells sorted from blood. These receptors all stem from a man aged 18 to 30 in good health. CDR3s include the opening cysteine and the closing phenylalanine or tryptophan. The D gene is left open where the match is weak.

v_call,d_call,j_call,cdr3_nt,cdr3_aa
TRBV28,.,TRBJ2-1,TGTGCCACCCACTGGGGTTTGAGCGCCCCCTACAATGAGCAGTTCTTC,CATHWGLSAPYNEQFF
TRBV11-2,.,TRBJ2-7,TGTGCCAGCAGCTTCCCACATGCGGGAACCTACGAGCAGTACTTC,CASSFPHAGTYEQYF
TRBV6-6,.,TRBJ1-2,TGTGCCAGCAGTGCCGACAGAGGGGGCTATGGCTACACCTTC,CASSADRGGYGYTF
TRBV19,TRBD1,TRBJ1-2,TGTGCCAGTAGTATAGCAGGGGGGCCAGAAGGCTACACCTTC,CASSIAGGPEGYTF
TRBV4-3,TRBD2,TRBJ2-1,TGCGCCAGCAGCCTCGGACTAGCGGGAACAAATGAGCAGTTCTTC,CASSLGLAGTNEQFF
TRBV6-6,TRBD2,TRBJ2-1,TGTGCCAGCCAAGGGGAGGGCTCCTACAATGAGCAGTTCTTC,CASQGEGSYNEQFF
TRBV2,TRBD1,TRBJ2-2,TGTGCCAGCAGTGGTTTGGACAGGGAGAAGTCCGGGGAGCTGTTTTTT,CASSGLDREKSGELFF
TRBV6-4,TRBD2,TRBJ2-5,TGTGCCAGCAGCATACTAGCGGTGAACGAGACCCAGTACTTC,CASSILAVNETQYF
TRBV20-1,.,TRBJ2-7,TGCAGTGCTAGGGGCCACGAGCAGTACTTC,CSARGHEQYF
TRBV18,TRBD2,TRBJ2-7,TGTGCCAGCTCCCCCGAGAGCGGGGGGGCCTACGAGCAGTACTTC,CASSPESGGAYEQYF
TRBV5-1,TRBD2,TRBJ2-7,TGCGCCAGCAGCTCCGGGACCCTTCTAGCGGGAATACGTGAGCAGTACTTC,CASSSGTLLAGIREQYF